This TCR beta chain was captured by sequencing in a study of shared clonotypes between healthy human individuals. Study background: Three men and a couple of women, aged 18 to 49, were donors.

Assay: immunoSEQ multiplex PCR; the TCRdb copy retains only in-frame clones and omits some. The sample gives millions of clones, around nine tenths of which show up once; 0.13% to 0.15% is in the top ten. As to this clone: What it recognizes is unknown.

Germline CDR1 reads SGHTS; CDR2 reads YDEGEE. V trimming: 1 base; J trimming: 6 bases; junction bases outside the gene matches: 7. The CDR3 loop spans 15 amino acids. Points from the study as a whole: Few donors limited the genetic and exposure-history diversity represented.

The chain recombines TRBV5-8 with TRBJ1-5; 7 nucleotides match TRBD1. Sequenced material: naive CD4+ T cells sorted from blood. Subset in this sample: CD45RA+ positively selected. The sequence derives from a man aged 18-30 years in good health. Here the CDR3 reads CASSLLGQGGQPQHF. CDR3 sequence (DNA): TGTGCCAGCAGCTTGCTTGGCCAGGGGGGTCAGCCCCAGCATTTT.